Included here is one T cell receptor beta chain sequence, with context. This entry comes from a study of blood T cells in healthy people across ages. V was trimmed by 8 bases and J by 2 bases, leaving 13 bases between them. Germline V gives CDR1 MNHEY, CDR2 SVGAGI. CDR3 length: 15 amino acids. Using a J-beta primer mix together with a sample-barcoded 5' primer, a second PCR was run for roughly 6 to 11 cycles. TCRdb processed the 5' RACE reads anew with MiXCR; each CDR3 protein has one entry. The table lists 850,000 to 1,000,000 distinct CDR3 sequences, approximately 49% of them singletons. The chain recombines TRBV6-5 with TRBJ2-6; maybe TRBD1 (5 bases). The receptor was isolated from a young man in good health. The sample consisted of blood. The chain's CDR3 is CASCAGLTGANVLTF. The CDR3 coding sequence is TGTGCCAGCTGCGCAGGGCTCACTGGGGCCAACGTCCTGACTTTC.